This record looks at one T cell receptor (beta chain) sequence and its context. This sample stems from a study of blood T cell repertoires in COVID-19. Germline CDR1 SGHNT, CDR2 YYREEE (reference sequence). Trimming cost V 4 bases and J 8 bases; bases outside gene matches: 11. The CDR3 covers 15 residues. Measured with immunoSEQ multiplex PCR; TCRdb has only the in-frame clones, and not every one. The sample lists about 140,000 clones; 84% were seen once. V usage is TRBV5-4 and J usage is TRBJ2-3, with 9 bases matching TRBD2. The origin of this receptor is a woman under 30 who had been exposed to COVID-19. What was sequenced was PBMCs or T cells enriched from blood (not recorded which). The CDR3 loop reads CASSPGTSRLPTQYF. Here the CDR3 DNA reads TGTGCCAGCAGCCCTGGGACTAGCAGACTCCCTACGCAGTATTTT.